Below, one T cell receptor (beta chain) is given with its context. TRB rearrangements were amplified by multiplex PCR with BIOMED2 TRB-A/B primers. TCRdb itself ran the multiplex PCR reads through MiXCR, one entry per CDR3 protein. The sample has some 8,700 distinct CDR3 sequences; around 30% are singletons. The sample is drawn from a study of T and B cells in COVID-19 patients. Study-level information: Median age was approximately 33 years in the recovered cohort and 67 years in the active-infection cohort.

From blood, about 250-550 ng of genomic DNA served as TRB template. V lost 4 bases, J lost 0 bases, and 3 bases stayed unmatched. The CDR3 is 16 residues long. Germline V lookup: CDR1 SGHDN, CDR2 FVKESK. The chain uses TRBV14 and TRBJ2-3; 11 bases align to TRBD1. The receptor's source is a human donor who had recovered from COVID-19. Sequencing input: blood. For the CDR3, the DNA is TGTGCCAGCAGCCGGACAGGGGGCCTGAGCACAGATACGCAGTATTTT. Its translation: CASSRTGGLSTDTQYF.